This T cell receptor beta chain was observed in a study of blood T cells in healthy people across ages. Healthy Caucasian individuals from Russia aged roughly 6 to 100 were enrolled as donors. Combining a sample-barcoded 5' primer with a J-beta primer mix, a second PCR ran for roughly 7 to 11 cycles. MiXCR, run by TCRdb on the 5' RACE reads, gives a single entry per CDR3 protein. Of 710,000 or so distinct CDR3 sequences in the sample, 20% to 25% were seen once. Study-level findings and limits: As naive T cell percentage varied, TCR beta diversity correlated strongly with it.

This clonotype was seen a handful of times. Its target is not known. Between the trimmed V and J ends, which lost 2 bases and 3 bases, there was a span of 14 bases. The CDR3 totals 16 residues. V usage is TRBV12-3 or TRBV12-4 and J usage is TRBJ2-4; D possibly corresponds to TRBD2 (6 bases). The origin of this receptor is a man in his 70s in good health. The sample was blood. CDR3 protein: CASSLSGTGLKNIQYF. The DNA of the CDR3 is TGTGCCAGCAGTTTATCGGGAACGGGACTCAAAAACATTCAGTACTTC.